This T cell receptor beta chain was identified in a study of monozygotic twins with inflammatory bowel disease. TCRalpha and TCRbeta cDNA went through nested PCRs of approximately 16 and 9 cycles, two in total. TCRdb re-called the 5' RACE reads; every CDR3 protein appears as one record, without DNA. The sample has 120,000 to 150,000 distinct CDR3 sequences, and its top ten clones hold around 2.5%. Germline CDR1 reads SGHRS; CDR2 reads YFSETQ. The CDR3 is made up of 15 amino acids. Sequenced: blood. The gene calls are TRBV5-1 and TRBJ2-3; checking the TCRdb D call of TRBD2 is not possible without DNA. The origin of this receptor is a human donor with ulcerative colitis or Crohn's disease, or a healthy co-twin of an affected twin (not recorded which). The CDR3 region is CASTGLAGPGGAQYF. The whole variable domain, filled in from reference TRBV5-1 and TRBJ2-3, reads KAGVTQTPRYLIKTRGQQVTLSCSPISGHRSVSWYQQTPGQGLQFLFEYFSETQRNKGNFPGRFSGRQFSNSRSEMNVSTLELGDSALYLCASTGLAGPGGAQYFGPGTRLTVL.